This paragraph reports one TCR beta chain. Molecular barcoding with unique molecular identifiers was used for the TCRbeta library. TCRdb re-derived calls from the PCR reads in MiXCR, one entry per CDR3 protein. The sample shows 500,000 to 750,000 distinct CDR3 sequences, 25% to 30% of them seen only once. Unmatched junction bases numbered 2, after V lost 4 bases and J lost 4 bases. Germline CDR1 SGHTA, CDR2 FQGNSA. The CDR3 has 13 amino acids. The data originate from a study of T-cell reconstitution after alpha-beta-depleted transplantation in children. This clonotype was sampled from a boy younger than two with Wiskott-Aldrich syndrome, due to receive a stem cell transplant. This sequence joins TRBV7-2 and TRBJ2-3; 7 bases map to TRBD2. The material was PBMCs, obtained before TCRalphabeta/CD19-depleted stem cell transplant. The CDR3 DNA is TGTGCCAGCAGCTGGGGGGGGGCAGATACGCAGTATTTT. Its translation: CASSWGGADTQYF.